This entry is about one T cell receptor beta chain. Its cognate antigen is unknown. CDR1 SGHDN and CDR2 FVKESK come from the germline V gene. The V segment lost 4 bases and the J segment 6 bases; nucleotides outside the gene matches: 22. CDR3 size: 20 residues. This specimen belongs to a study of cytomegalovirus exposure and HLA in healthy donors. Overall study results and limits: The authors assumed roughly uniform sequencing depth across donors for presence/absence analyses. Cytomegalovirus association was assigned to about 150 TCR beta chains.

Researchers ran the PCR with 60 Vbeta and 13 Jbeta primers. Produced via immunoSEQ multiplex PCR; TCRdb's table is partial and in-frame only. Seen here are roughly 180,000 clones, 9.5% observed once, and the top ten hold 1% to 1.5%. Each donor's status was that of a healthy bone marrow donor. This chain links TRBV14 with TRBJ2-1, with TRBD2 identical over 9 bases. The TCR was taken from a woman in her 30s in good health and CMV-seropositive. The sample was PBMCs. CDR3 bases: TGTGCCAGCAGCCCTCCTCGGAACTTCTGGACTAGCGTGGCGGTCAATGAGCAGTTCTTC. This sequence encodes CASSPPRNFWTSVAVNEQFF.